Each of the 10 T cell receptor beta chains below was sequenced from the same sample in a study of T cell repertoires in cytomegalovirus infection. TCRdb recomputed calls from the reads with MiXCR, one row per CDR3 protein. The sample shows almost 300,000 distinct CDR3 sequences, around 9.1% of them seen only once. The sample comprised PBMCs. These TCRs come from a human donor in good health (CMV status not recorded). Some clones in this sample may be carry-over from other donors' samples.

This clonotype was seen more than once but under ten times. The chain uses TRBV2 and TRBJ1-4; 10 bases map to TRBD1. The trim removed 4 bases at V and 3 bases at J, leaving 5 bases unmatched. This CDR3 has 16 amino acids. Germline-derived CDR1 and CDR2 are SNHLY and FYNNEI. The DNA for the CDR3 is TGTGCCAGCAGTGTCGGGACAGGGGCATCTAATGAAAAACTGTTTTTT. It encodes CASSVGTGASNEKLFF.

This clonotype has ten or more counts. The rearrangement joins TRBV20-1 to TRBJ2-3; 13 bases agree with TRBD2. The trim removed 0 bases at V and 2 bases at J, leaving 11 bases unmatched. Germline V gene data show CDR1 as DFQATT and CDR2 as SNEGSKA (reference sequence). The CDR3 extends over 19 amino acids. CDR3 DNA sequence: TGCAGTGCTAGAGATCAAGGACTAGCGGGGGTCGCAGACACAGATACGCAGTATTTT. Encoded protein: CSARDQGLAGVADTDTQYF.

There are many counts of this clonotype. The rearrangement joins TRBV12-3 or TRBV12-4 to TRBJ1-2, with 9 bases aligning to TRBD1. The CDR3 length is 16 residues. V was pared by 1 base and J by 7 bases, with 10 bases of the junction left unmatched. The CDR3 nucleotides are TGTGCCAGCAGTTTAGTGGGGACAGGGTTTATCGGTGGCTACACCTTC. This gives the protein CASSLVGTGFIGGYTF.

This clonotype was observed many times. This chain joins TRBV7-2 and TRBJ1-1; maybe TRBD1 (5 bases). The CDR3 contains 15 residues. Trimming shortened V by 1 base and J by 4 bases, and 13 bases separated the two germline ends. Germline lookup yields CDR1 SGHTA and CDR2 FQGNSA. CDR3 loop: CASSLVHQGGTEAFF. CDR3 nucleotide sequence: TGTGCCAGCAGCTTAGTACACCAGGGTGGCACTGAAGCTTTCTTT.

This clonotype was seen many times. The genes are TRBV20-1 and TRBJ1-6; 9 bases are a match to TRBD1. Losses at the gene ends were 3 bases for V and 5 bases for J; bases not matched to a gene: 5. Germline CDR1 reads DFQATT; CDR2 reads SNEGSKA (reference sequence). There are 15 residues in the CDR3. CDR3 in DNA: TGCAGTGCTAGCCGGACAGGGGCAGATAATTCACCCCTCCACTTT. Amino acids: CSASRTGADNSPLHF.

This clonotype was seen at least ten times. The J gene is TRBJ1-1, the V gene TRBV20-1; D call uncertain. There are 15 residues in the CDR3. Trimming took off 4 bases at V and 0 bases at J, with 15 bases between the two ends. Germline-derived CDR1 and CDR2 are DFQATT and SNEGSKA (reference sequence). The CDR3 reads CSATPAQTMNTEAFF. CDR3 in DNA: TGCAGTGCTACCCCTGCGCAGACAATGAACACTGAAGCTTTCTTT.

This clonotype occurred many times. In nucleotides, the CDR3 is TGTGCCAGTAGTCCAAAGGACAGGGTGGACACCGGGGAGCTGTTTTTT. This sequence encodes CASSPKDRVDTGELFF. The chain combines TRBV19 with TRBJ2-2, with 8 bases aligning to TRBD1. The CDR3 has 16 amino acids. The trim removed 5 bases at V and 3 bases at J, leaving 8 bases unmatched. Germline V CDR1 and CDR2: LNHDA, SQIVND (reference sequence).

Comment on this clonotype: With a much larger clone just one base away, this may be a read error. The chain combines TRBV7-9 with TRBJ2-7, with D hard to call. The CDR3 has 12 amino acids. Germline CDR1 reads SEHNR; CDR2 reads FQNEAQ (reference sequence). Between the trimmed V and J ends, which lost 1 base and 5 bases, there was a span of 6 bases. Written as DNA, the CDR3 is TGTGCCAGCAGCTTAGAGAACCACGAGCAGTACGTC. Translated, it gives CASSLENHEQYV.

The chain uses TRBV29-1 and TRBJ2-7; D is perhaps TRBD2 (5 bases). Germline values: CDR1 SQVTM, CDR2 ANQGSEA. Trimming stripped 4 bases from V and 3 bases from J, with 10 bases between. This CDR3 contains 12 residues. DNA of the CDR3: TGCAGCGTTGGGGAGCGAGGCTACGAGCAGTACTTC. Translation gives CSVGERGYEQYF.

This clonotype appeared many times. The V and J genes are TRBV3-1 and TRBJ1-1, with TRBD1 as a possible D gene (5 bases). Germline CDR1 is LGHDT and CDR2 is YNNKEL (reference sequence). The V gene lost 2 bases and the J gene lost 3 bases, with 10 bases spanning the gap. This CDR3 comprises 14 residues. CDR3 sequence reads: CASSQWGGDTEAFF. The CDR3 DNA reads TGTGCCAGCAGCCAATGGGGAGGGGACACTGAAGCTTTCTTT.